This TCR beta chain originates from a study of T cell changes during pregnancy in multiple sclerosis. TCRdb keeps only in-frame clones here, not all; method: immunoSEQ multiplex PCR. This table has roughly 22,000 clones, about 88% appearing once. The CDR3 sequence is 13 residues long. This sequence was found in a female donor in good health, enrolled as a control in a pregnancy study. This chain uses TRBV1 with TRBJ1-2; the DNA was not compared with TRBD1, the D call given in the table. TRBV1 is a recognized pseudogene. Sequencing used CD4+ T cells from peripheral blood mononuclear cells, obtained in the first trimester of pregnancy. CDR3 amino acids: CTSNQQANYGYTF. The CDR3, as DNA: TGCACCAGCAACCAGCAGGCTAACTATGGCTACACCTTC.